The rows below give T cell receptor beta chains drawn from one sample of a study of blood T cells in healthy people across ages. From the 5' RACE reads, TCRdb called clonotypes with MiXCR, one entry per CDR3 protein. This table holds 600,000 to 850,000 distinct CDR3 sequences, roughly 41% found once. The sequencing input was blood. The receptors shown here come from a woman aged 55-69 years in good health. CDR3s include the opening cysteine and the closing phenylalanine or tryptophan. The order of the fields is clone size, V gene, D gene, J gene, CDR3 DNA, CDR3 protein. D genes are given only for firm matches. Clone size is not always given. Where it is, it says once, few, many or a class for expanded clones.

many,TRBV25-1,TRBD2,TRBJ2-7,TGTGCCACCCAAGGACTAGCGGGAGACTACGAGCAGTACTTC,CATQGLAGDYEQYF
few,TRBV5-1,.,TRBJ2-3,TGCGCCAGCAGCCCGGGACTGTTCGCAGATACGCAGTATTTT,CASSPGLFADTQYF
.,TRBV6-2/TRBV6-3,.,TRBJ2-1,TGTGCCAGCGTCCCTCAAAAGACAAAAGGGCAGTTCTTC,CASVPQKTKGQFF
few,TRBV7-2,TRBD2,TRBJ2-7,TGTGCCAGCAGCTCCCGGACTAGCGGGACTGGCGAGCAGTACTTC,CASSSRTSGTGEQYF
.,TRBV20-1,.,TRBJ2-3,TGCAGTGCTCCCCAGGGGTCCCCCGATACGCAGTATTTT,CSAPQGSPDTQYF
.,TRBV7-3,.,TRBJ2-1,TGTGCCAGCAGCTTAACTCGGGCCGGGCCGGGAAATGAGCAGTTCTTC,CASSLTRAGPGNEQFF
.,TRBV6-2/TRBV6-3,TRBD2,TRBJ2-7,TGTGCCAGCCGGACTAGCGGGAGTGCCTACGAGCAGTACTTC,CASRTSGSAYEQYF
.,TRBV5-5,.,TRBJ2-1,TGTGCCAGCAGCTTTTCGGCGGCCTCCTACAATGAGCAGTTCTTC,CASSFSAASYNEQFF
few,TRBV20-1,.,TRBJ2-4,TGCAGTGCTAGGAAACCTGGCCAGGCCAAAAACATTCAGTACTTC,CSARKPGQAKNIQYF
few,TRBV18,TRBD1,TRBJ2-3,TGTGCCAGCACAAACAGGGGAAGTACAGATACGCAGTATTTT,CASTNRGSTDTQYF
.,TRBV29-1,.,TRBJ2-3,TGCAGCGTTGCAGGACGGAGCACAGATACGCAGTATTTT,CSVAGRSTDTQYF
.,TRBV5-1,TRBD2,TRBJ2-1,TGCGCCAGCAGCCCGGAGGGACTAGCGGAGGGTTTGAATGAGCAGTTCTTC,CASSPEGLAEGLNEQFF
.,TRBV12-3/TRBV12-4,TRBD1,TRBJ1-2,TGTGCCAGCAGTGCACAGGGGTACGATGGCTACACCTTC,CASSAQGYDGYTF
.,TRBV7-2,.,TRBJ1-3,TGTGCCAGCCATTCACATCAAGGCCGGCCACCCTCTGGAAACACCATATATTTT,CASHSHQGRPPSGNTIYF
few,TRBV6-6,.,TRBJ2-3,TGTGCCAGCAGTTACTTTCGGGACTCCTACACAGATACGCAGTATTTT,CASSYFRDSYTDTQYF
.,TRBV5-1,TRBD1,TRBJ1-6,TGCGCCAGCAGCTTGGCCCGGACAGGGGTTAATTCACCCCCCCACTTT,CASSLARTGVNSPPHF
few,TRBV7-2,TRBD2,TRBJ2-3,TGTGCCAGCAGCTTAGTTGGGACTAGCGGGAGTGATACGCAGTATTTT,CASSLVGTSGSDTQYF
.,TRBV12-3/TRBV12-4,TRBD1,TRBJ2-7,TGTGCCAGCAGTTCCGGGACAGCGAAGCCCTACGAGCAGTACTTC,CASSSGTAKPYEQYF
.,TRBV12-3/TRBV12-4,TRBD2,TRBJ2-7,TGTGCCAGCAGTCCGCGGGAGGTCTCCTACGAGCAGTACTTC,CASSPREVSYEQYF
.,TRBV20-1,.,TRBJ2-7,TGCAGTGCTAGCCGTTCAGGGCTCTCCTACGAGCAGTACTTC,CSASRSGLSYEQYF
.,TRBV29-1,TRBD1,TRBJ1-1,TGCAGCGTTAGACAGGGGCGGGAAGCTTTCTTT,CSVRQGREAFF
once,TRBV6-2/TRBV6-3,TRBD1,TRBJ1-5,TGTGCCAGCAGCGATCAGGGGGGATATCATCAGCCCCAGCATTTT,CASSDQGGYHQPQHF
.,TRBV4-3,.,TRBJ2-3,TGCGCCAGCCGCCCACTAGCGGAGGGGGCCACAGATACGCAGTATTTT,CASRPLAEGATDTQYF
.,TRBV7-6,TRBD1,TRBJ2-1,TGTGCCAGCAGCTTAACCAGGGGGCGTGAGGACAATGAGCAGTTCTTC,CASSLTRGREDNEQFF
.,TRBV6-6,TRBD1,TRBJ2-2,TGTGCCAGCCAACGCGGACAGGGATCGGACGGGGAGCTGTTTTTT,CASQRGQGSDGELFF
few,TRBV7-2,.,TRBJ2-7,TGTGCCAGCAGCACTGGTGCGAGGGGCCGTTCCTACGAGCAGTACTTC,CASSTGARGRSYEQYF
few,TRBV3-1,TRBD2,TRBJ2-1,TGTGCCAGCAGGGGGACTAGCGGGAGTCAGAATGAGCAGTTCTTC,CASRGTSGSQNEQFF